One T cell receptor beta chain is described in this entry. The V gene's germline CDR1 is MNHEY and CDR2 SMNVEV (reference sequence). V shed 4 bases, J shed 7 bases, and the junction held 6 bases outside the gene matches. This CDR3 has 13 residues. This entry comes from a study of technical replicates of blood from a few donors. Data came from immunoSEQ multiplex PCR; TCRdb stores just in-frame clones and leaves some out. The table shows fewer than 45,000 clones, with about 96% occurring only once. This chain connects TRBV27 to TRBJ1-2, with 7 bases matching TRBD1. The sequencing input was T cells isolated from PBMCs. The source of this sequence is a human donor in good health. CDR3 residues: CASSSTGSFGYTF. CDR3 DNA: TGTGCCAGCAGTTCGACAGGGTCGTTTGGCTACACCTTC.